A single sample is the source of the 5 T cell receptor beta chains below, sequenced in a study of T cell responses to AZD1222 COVID-19 vaccine. Clones were sequenced by immunoSEQ multiplex PCR, and TCRdb holds only the in-frame ones, with some missing. The data contain 130,000 to 150,000 clones, 90% of them singletons. Sequencing was performed on peripheral blood, taken on day 0 of AZD1222 vaccination. The receptors were gathered from an adult in good health.

The gene calls are TRBV6-5 and TRBJ2-7; the match to TRBD1 covers 8 bases. This CDR3 contains 13 residues. V lost 8 bases, J lost 3 bases, and 6 bases stayed unmatched. From germline, CDR1 is MNHEY and CDR2 SVGAGI. The CDR3 reads CASDRGPLYEQYF. CDR3 in DNA: TGTGCCAGCGACAGGGGACCACTCTACGAGCAGTACTTC.

The genes are TRBV4-1 and TRBJ1-3; unclear D gene. The CDR3 is 14 amino acids. Trimming left V 0 bases short and J 4 bases short, with 7 bases between. CDR1 is MGHRA and CDR2 is YSYEKL in the germline V gene. CDR3 loop: CASSQEGNGNTIYF. The CDR3 nucleotides read TGCGCCAGCAGCCAAGAGGGGAACGGAAACACCATATATTTT.

The chain couples TRBV19 to TRBJ2-5; D gene uncertain. The germline V and J ends were trimmed by 8 bases and 5 bases, with 12 bases remaining between them. This CDR3 contains 12 residues. CDR1 LNHDA and CDR2 SQIVND come from the germline V gene (reference sequence). For the CDR3, the DNA is TGTGCCAGTGCCACATCTAGGGAGACCCAGTACTTC. Encoded protein: CASATSRETQYF.

The CDR3 DNA follows: TGTGCCAGCAGGGGCTTTCCCTCCGGGGACCAAGAGACCCAGTACTTC. As protein: CASRGFPSGDQETQYF. The rearrangement links TRBV11-1 to TRBJ2-5; a weak D match, TRBD2 (5 bases). The germline V gene encodes CDR1 SGHAT and CDR2 FQDESV (reference sequence). V was pared by 6 bases and J by 0 bases, with 17 bases between. This CDR3 has 16 residues.

The rearrangement links TRBV10-3 to TRBJ1-5; 7 positions agree with TRBD1. This CDR3 spans 15 amino acids. The V gene end was trimmed by 1 base and the J gene end by 3 bases; junction bases not matched to a gene: 3. Germline V gene sequence: CDR1 ENHRY, CDR2 SYGVKD. The CDR3, as DNA: TGTGCCATCAGTGAGTTCGGACAGGCCAATCAGCCCCAGCATTTT. Encoded protein: CAISEFGQANQPQHF.